A single sample is the source of the 11 T cell receptor beta chains below, sequenced in a study of cytomegalovirus exposure and HLA in healthy donors. Vbeta (60) and Jbeta (13) primers were used in the PCR. Repertoires were generated with immunoSEQ multiplex PCR, while TCRdb's copy carries only in-frame clones and drops some. This repertoire includes about 170,000 clones. The sequenced material came from PBMCs. Receptors originate from a woman aged 18-35 years in good health and CMV-seropositive.

The chain uses TRBV13 and TRBJ1-1, with TRBD1 identical over 10 bases. The CDR3 loop spans 15 amino acids. Germline-derived CDR1 and CDR2 are PRHDT and FYEKMQ (reference sequence). V trimming: 3 bases; J trimming: 3 bases; junction bases outside the gene matches: 4. CDR3 residues: CASSFAGTGDTEAFF. The CDR3 DNA reads TGTGCCAGCAGCTTCGCCGGGACAGGGGACACTGAAGCTTTCTTT.

This chain joins TRBV12-5 and TRBJ1-5; 10 nucleotides match TRBD1. Germline lookup yields CDR1 LGHNT and CDR2 FRNRAP. V lost 5 bases to trimming and J lost 6 bases; unmatched junction nucleotides: 7. The CDR3 totals 15 residues. The DNA of the CDR3 is TGTGCTAGTGGTCCCTCCGACAGGGGGCCTCAGCCCCAGCATTTT. Translation gives CASGPSDRGPQPQHF.

The chain joins TRBV27 to TRBJ2-7, with 7 nucleotides matching TRBD2. Germline V CDR1 and CDR2: MNHEY, SMNVEV (reference sequence). The junction had 14 bases not matched to a gene; V was cut back by 5 bases and J by 4 bases. The CDR3 has 16 residues. As DNA, the CDR3 is TGTGCCAGCAGTCCGGGAGCTGGGCGGGAGCGGTACGAGCAGTACTTC. The encoded protein is CASSPGAGRERYEQYF.

V is TRBV9 and J is TRBJ1-3, with 7 bases identical to TRBD1. This CDR3 comprises 17 residues. Germline V CDR1 and CDR2: SGDLS, YYNGEE. Trimming cost V 0 bases and J 0 bases; bases outside gene matches: 6. Here the CDR3 reads CASSVGDSTSSGNTIYF. CDR3 in DNA: TGTGCCAGCAGCGTAGGGGACAGTACCAGCTCTGGAAACACCATATATTTT.

This chain connects TRBV19 to TRBJ1-4, with 9 bases that match TRBD1. Germline assignment: CDR1 LNHDA and CDR2 SQIVND (reference sequence). The CDR3 runs to 13 residues. The V segment lost 9 bases and the J segment 7 bases; nucleotides outside the gene matches: 6. The CDR3 spells CASTRTGAEKLFF. CDR3 DNA sequence: TGTGCCAGCACGAGGACAGGGGCTGAAAAACTGTTTTTT.

This chain joins TRBV5-1 and TRBJ1-1; D not certain. The CDR3 is made up of 13 amino acids. Trimming pared 2 bases from V and 1 base from J, leaving 6 bases between. CDR1 SGHRS and CDR2 YFSETQ come from the germline V gene. This CDR3 reads CASSLGANTEAFF. Written as DNA, the CDR3 is TGCGCCAGCAGCTTAGGAGCGAACACTGAAGCTTTCTTT.

This chain links TRBV6-6 with TRBJ1-1, with 7 bases matching TRBD1. Germline V gene sequence: CDR1 MNHNY, CDR2 SVGAGI (reference sequence). This CDR3 has 15 residues. J was trimmed by 0 bases and V by 4 bases; bases with no gene match: 5. The CDR3 coding sequence is TGTGCCAGCAGTTGGGCGGACAGGCTGAACACTGAAGCTTTCTTT. It is translated as CASSWADRLNTEAFF.

V and J are TRBV6-1 and TRBJ2-7; tentative D call: TRBD2 (6 bases). Germline V gives CDR1 MNHNS, CDR2 SASEGT. The CDR3 extends over 15 amino acids. Trimming removed 0 bases at V and 1 base at J, with 10 bases between. CDR3 DNA: TGTGCCAGCAGTGAAGCCCCGGACTATTCCTACGAGCAGTACTTC. It is translated as CASSEAPDYSYEQYF.

J is TRBJ2-1 and V is TRBV9, with unresolved D. V lost 0 bases and J 0 bases, leaving 10 bases between the germline ends. CDR1 SGDLS and CDR2 YYNGEE come from the germline V gene. CDR3 length: 16 amino acids. As DNA, the CDR3 is TGTGCCAGCAGCGTAGGGGCAGACGACTCCTACAATGAGCAGTTCTTC. It codes for CASSVGADDSYNEQFF.

The chain uses TRBV7-9 and TRBJ1-3, with TRBD1 matching over 7 bases. CDR3 size: 16 residues. In germline, CDR1 is SEHNR, CDR2 FQNEAQ (reference sequence). Unmatched junction bases numbered 10, after V lost 7 bases and J lost 1 base. CDR3 amino acids: CASTPRSTGSGNTIYF. CDR3 sequence (DNA): TGTGCCAGCACCCCAAGATCGACAGGGTCTGGAAACACCATATATTTT. Full variable domain (remainder filled in from reference TRBV7-9 and TRBJ1-3): DTGVSQNPRHKITKRGQNVTFRCDPISEHNRLYWYRQTLGQGPEFLTYFQNEAQLEKSRLLSDRFSAERPKGSFSTLEIQRTEQGDSAMYLCASTPRSTGSGNTIYFGEGSWLTVV.

V and J are TRBV30 and TRBJ2-3; 9 nucleotides agree with TRBD1. The V and J ends lost 2 bases and 1 base, in that order; junction bases with no gene match: 4. Looked up from germline, CDR1 is GTSNPN and CDR2 is SVGIG (reference sequence). CDR3 length: 15 amino acids. The CDR3 is CAWSFRTGGTDTQYF. CDR3 nucleotides: TGTGCCTGGAGTTTCCGGACAGGGGGCACAGATACGCAGTATTTT.